This TCR beta chain was retrieved from a study of blood T cell repertoires in COVID-19. Study information: Samples representing acute and convalescent COVID-19 were sourced from the United States, Italy and Spain.

Trimming at V came to 5 bases and at J to 6 bases, leaving 16 bases not matched to a gene. Germline CDR1 and CDR2: SEHNR and FQNEAQ (reference sequence). The CDR3 extends over 17 amino acids. Original methodology: Amplification of reference gene primers was used by the study to estimate nucleated cell counts. Profiled with immunoSEQ multiplex PCR; TCRdb holds only in-frame clones, not every one. That table supplies the V and J calls and clone size; D and trimming were determined from the DNA. The sample lists some 220,000 clones; approximately 92% were seen once. The sample taken for sequencing was PBMCs or T cells enriched from blood (not recorded which). This clonotype was sampled from a young woman in a cohort exposed to, infected with or recovered from COVID-19 (not recorded which). V usage is TRBV7-9 and J usage is TRBJ1-1; 9 bases are a match to TRBD1. The DNA for the CDR3 is TGTGCCAGCAGCCAAACGGGGACAGGGACTCTCCTCGCTGAAGCTTTCTTT. Translating gives CASSQTGTGTLLAEAFF.